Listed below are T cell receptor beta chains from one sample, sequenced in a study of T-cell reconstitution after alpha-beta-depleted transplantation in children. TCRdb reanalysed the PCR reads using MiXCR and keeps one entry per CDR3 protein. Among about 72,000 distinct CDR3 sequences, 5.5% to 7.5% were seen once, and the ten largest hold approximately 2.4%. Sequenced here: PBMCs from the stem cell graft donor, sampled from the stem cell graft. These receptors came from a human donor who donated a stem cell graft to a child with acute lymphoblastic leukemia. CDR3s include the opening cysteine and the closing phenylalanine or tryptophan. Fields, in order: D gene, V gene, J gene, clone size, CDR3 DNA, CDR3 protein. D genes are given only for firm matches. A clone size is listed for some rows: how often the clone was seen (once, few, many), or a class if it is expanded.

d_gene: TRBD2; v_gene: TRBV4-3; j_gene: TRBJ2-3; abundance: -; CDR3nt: TGCGCCAGCAGCCTGCGGGGGGCAACAGATACGCAGTATTTT; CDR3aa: CASSLRGATDTQYF
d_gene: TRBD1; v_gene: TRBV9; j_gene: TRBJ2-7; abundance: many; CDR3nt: TGTGCCAGCAGCTCATCCCCTTTGCGGGACAGGGAACACGAGCAGTACTTC; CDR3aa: CASSSSPLRDREHEQYF
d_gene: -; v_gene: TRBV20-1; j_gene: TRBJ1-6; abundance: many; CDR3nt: TGCAGTGCTAGTGCGGGGGGAGAATCACCCCTCCACTTT; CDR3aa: CSASAGGESPLHF
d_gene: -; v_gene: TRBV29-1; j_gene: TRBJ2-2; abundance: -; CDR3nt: TGCAGCGTAGCAGGACAAACAAACACCGGGGAGCTGTTTTTT; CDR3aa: CSVAGQTNTGELFF
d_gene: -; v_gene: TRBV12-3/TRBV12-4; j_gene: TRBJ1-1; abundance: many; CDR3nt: TGTGCCAGCAGTTGGGGGAGACTGAACACTGAAGCTTTCTTT; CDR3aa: CASSWGRLNTEAFF
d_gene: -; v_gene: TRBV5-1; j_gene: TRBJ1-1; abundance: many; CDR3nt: TGCGCCAGCAGCTTACAGGAGGGCACTGAAGCTTTCTTT; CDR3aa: CASSLQEGTEAFF
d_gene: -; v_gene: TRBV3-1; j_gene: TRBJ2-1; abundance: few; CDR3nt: TGTGCCAGCAGCCAAGATGAATTCGACTCCTACAATGAGCAGTTCTTC; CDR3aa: CASSQDEFDSYNEQFF
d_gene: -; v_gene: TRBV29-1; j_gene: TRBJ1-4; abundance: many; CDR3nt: TGCAGCGTTACAGGGCGGGATAATGAAAAACTGTTTTTT; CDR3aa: CSVTGRDNEKLFF
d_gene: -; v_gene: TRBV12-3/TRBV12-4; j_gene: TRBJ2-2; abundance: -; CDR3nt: TGTGCCAGCAGTCCCACGAGTACCGGGGAGCTGTTTTTT; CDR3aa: CASSPTSTGELFF
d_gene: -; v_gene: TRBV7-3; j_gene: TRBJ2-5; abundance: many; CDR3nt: TGTGCCAGCAGCTTTTCGTACCGGGAGACCCATTATTTC; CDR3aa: CASSFSYRETHYF
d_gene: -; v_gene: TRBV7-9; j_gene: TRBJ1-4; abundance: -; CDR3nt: TGTGCCAGCAGTTGGGGGCAGGCCACAACTAATGAAAAACTGTTTTTT; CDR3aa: CASSWGQATTNEKLFF
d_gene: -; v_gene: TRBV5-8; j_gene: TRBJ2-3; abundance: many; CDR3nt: TGTGCCAGCGACCCGGGACATACCCGCACAGATACGCAGTATTTT; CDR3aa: CASDPGHTRTDTQYF
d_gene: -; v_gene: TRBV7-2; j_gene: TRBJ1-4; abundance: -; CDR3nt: TGTGCCAGCAGCTCTTCAGGCTCTAATGAAAAACTGTTTTTT; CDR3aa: CASSSSGSNEKLFF
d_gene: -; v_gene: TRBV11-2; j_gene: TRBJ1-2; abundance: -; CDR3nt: TGTGCCAGCAGCTTATGGAACTATGGCTACACCTTC; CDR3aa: CASSLWNYGYTF
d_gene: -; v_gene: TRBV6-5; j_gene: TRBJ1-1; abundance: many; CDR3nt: TGTGCCAGCAATTTTGGGGTCAGGGGGAACACTGAAGCTTTCTTT; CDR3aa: CASNFGVRGNTEAFF
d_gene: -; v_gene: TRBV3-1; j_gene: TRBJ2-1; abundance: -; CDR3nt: TGTGCCTCGTGCAAGGAGGGCCGCCGCGACAATGAGCAGTTCTTC; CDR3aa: CASCKEGRRDNEQFF
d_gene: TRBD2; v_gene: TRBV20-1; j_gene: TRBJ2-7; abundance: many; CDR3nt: TGCAGTGCTTTCACCGGGACTAGCTCCTACGAGCAGTACTTC; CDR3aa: CSAFTGTSSYEQYF
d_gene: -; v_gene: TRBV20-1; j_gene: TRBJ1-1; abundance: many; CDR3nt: TGCAGTGCTAGAGTGGGGGCCGAGAACACTGAAGCTTTCTTT; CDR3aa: CSARVGAENTEAFF
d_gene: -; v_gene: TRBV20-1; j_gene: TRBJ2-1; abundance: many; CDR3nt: TGCAGTGCTCAGACTCCTAAAACTTACAATGAGCAGTTCTTC; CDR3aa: CSAQTPKTYNEQFF
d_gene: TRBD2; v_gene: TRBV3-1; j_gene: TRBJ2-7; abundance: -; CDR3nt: TGTGCCAGCAGCCAGGACACTAGCGGATACTACGAGCAGTACTTC; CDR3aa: CASSQDTSGYYEQYF
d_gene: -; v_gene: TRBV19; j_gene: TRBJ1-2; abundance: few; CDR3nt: TGTGCCAGTACCCGGCCGGGACACAGCTATGGCTACACCTTC; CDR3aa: CASTRPGHSYGYTF
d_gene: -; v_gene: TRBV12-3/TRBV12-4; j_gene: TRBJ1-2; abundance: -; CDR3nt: TGTGCCAGCAGTTTAGTGGAGCCCTCGGGCTACACCTTC; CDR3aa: CASSLVEPSGYTF
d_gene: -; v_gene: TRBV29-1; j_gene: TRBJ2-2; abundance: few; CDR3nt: TGCAGCGTTCAGGAAGAGGACACCGGGGAGCTGTTTTTT; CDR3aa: CSVQEEDTGELFF
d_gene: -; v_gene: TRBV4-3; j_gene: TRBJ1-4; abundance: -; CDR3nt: TGCGCCAGCAGCCAAGACTCGCGGCGGCGGAGCGAAAAACTGTTTTTT; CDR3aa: CASSQDSRRRSEKLFF
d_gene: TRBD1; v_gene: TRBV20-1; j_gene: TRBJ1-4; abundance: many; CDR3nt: TGCAGTGCTAGAGAAAGGGTCAGGGGGAATGAAAAACTGTTTTTT; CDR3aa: CSARERVRGNEKLFF
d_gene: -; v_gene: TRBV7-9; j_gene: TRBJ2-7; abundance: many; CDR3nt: TGTGCCAGCAGCTTAGCTAGTCAGGTCGAGCAGTACTTC; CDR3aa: CASSLASQVEQYF
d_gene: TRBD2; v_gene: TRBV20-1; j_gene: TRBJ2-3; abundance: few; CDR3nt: TGCAGTGCTACTATCGGGAGGGCCTTCACAGATACGCAGTATTTT; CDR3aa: CSATIGRAFTDTQYF
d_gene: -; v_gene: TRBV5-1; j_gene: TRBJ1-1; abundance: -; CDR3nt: TGCGCCAGCAGCACAAAGGCGAACACTGAAGCTTTCTTT; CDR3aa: CASSTKANTEAFF
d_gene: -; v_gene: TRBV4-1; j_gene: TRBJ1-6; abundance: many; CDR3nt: TGCGCCAGCAGCCAACCTGATCGGGTCACAGTGGGGGCACCCCTCCACTTT; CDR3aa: CASSQPDRVTVGAPLHF
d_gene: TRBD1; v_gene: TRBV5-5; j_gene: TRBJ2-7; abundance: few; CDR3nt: TGTGCCAGCAGCTTTCACGACAGGGTAACCTACGAGCAGTACTTC; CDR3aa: CASSFHDRVTYEQYF
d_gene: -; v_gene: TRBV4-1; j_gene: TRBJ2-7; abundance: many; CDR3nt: TGCGCCAGCAGCCGCCTTCTAGGGGGGGACGAGCAGTACTTC; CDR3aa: CASSRLLGGDEQYF
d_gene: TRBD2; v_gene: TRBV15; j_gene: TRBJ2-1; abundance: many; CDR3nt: TGTGCCACCAGCAGAGAAGGAGCGGGAGGGCGATTCTTC; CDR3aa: CATSREGAGGRFF
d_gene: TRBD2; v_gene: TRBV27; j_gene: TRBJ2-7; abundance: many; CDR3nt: TGTGCCAGCGGCCCCCTAGCGGGAAACTACGAGCAGTACTTC; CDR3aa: CASGPLAGNYEQYF
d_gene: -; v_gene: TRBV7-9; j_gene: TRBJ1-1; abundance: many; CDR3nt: TGTGCCAGCAGCTTAGATCGGACGGCGAACACTGAAGCTTTCTTT; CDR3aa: CASSLDRTANTEAFF
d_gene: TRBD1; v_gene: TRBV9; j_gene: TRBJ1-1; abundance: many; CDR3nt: TGTGCCAGCAGCGTACCCAAGGACAGGGAGATGACTGAAGCTTTCTTT; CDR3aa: CASSVPKDREMTEAFF
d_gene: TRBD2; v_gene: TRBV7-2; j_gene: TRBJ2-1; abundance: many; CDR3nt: TGTGCCAGCAGCCAGGCGGGGGGGCCGGATGAGCAGTTCTTC; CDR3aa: CASSQAGGPDEQFF
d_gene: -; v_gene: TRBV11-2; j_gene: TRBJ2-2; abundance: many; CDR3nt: TGTGCCAGCAGCGGGGGTGGCACCGGGGAGCTGTTTTTT; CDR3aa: CASSGGGTGELFF
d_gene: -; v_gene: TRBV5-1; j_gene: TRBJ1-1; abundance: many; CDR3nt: TGCGCCAGCGGCTCCGGGCAGCCGAACACTGAAGCTTTCTTT; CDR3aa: CASGSGQPNTEAFF
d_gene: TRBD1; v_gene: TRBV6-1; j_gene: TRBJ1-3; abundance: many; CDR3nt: TGTGCCAGCAGCAAGACAGGGGCTGGAAACACCATATATTTT; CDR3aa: CASSKTGAGNTIYF
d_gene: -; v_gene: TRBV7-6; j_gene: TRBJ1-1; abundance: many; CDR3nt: TGTGCCAGCAGCCCAAGGGGAGGGGTCACTGAAGCTTTCTTT; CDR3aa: CASSPRGGVTEAFF